Following are 24 T cell receptor beta chains from one sample sequenced in a study of blood T cell repertoires in COVID-19. Produced via immunoSEQ multiplex PCR; TCRdb's table is partial and in-frame only. The sample includes about 170,000 clones, 84% of them seen just once. The sample taken for sequencing was peripheral blood. The receptors originated from a middle-aged man who had recovered from COVID-19.

V usage is TRBV27 and J usage is TRBJ2-1; the D gene is possibly TRBD1 (6 bases). Germline loops: CDR1 MNHEY, CDR2 SMNVEV (reference sequence). The germline V and J ends were trimmed by 6 bases and 0 bases, with 12 bases remaining between them. This CDR3 is 15 amino acids long. The CDR3 DNA reads TGTGCCAGCAGCCTCCAGGGGAGCTCCTACAATGAGCAGTTCTTC. Protein sequence: CASSLQGSSYNEQFF.

The chain uses TRBV12-3 or TRBV12-4 and TRBJ1-2, with 7 nucleotides matching TRBD1. The CDR3 runs to 13 residues. J gave up 8 bases and V 5 bases, and 8 bases lay outside the gene matches. The CDR3: CASSRQGVRGYTF. CDR3 DNA sequence: TGTGCCAGCAGTCGACAGGGTGTCAGGGGCTACACCTTC.

The gene calls are TRBV18 and TRBJ2-7; unclear D gene. The germline V gene encodes CDR1 KGHSH and CDR2 LQKENI. Trimming shortened V by 3 bases and J by 0 bases, and 6 bases separated the two germline ends. The CDR3 is made up of 13 amino acids. The CDR3 DNA sequence: TGTGCCAGCTCACCCACACCCTCCTACGAGCAGTACTTC. The encoded protein is CASSPTPSYEQYF.

Only a few counts were recorded for this clone. The chain combines TRBV19 with TRBJ1-1; perhaps TRBD1 as D (5 bases). Trimming pared 6 bases from V and 0 bases from J, leaving 23 bases between. Germline V gene lookup returns CDR1 LNHDA and CDR2 SQIVND (reference sequence). This CDR3 region has 18 residues. In nucleotides, the CDR3 is TGTGCCAGTAGCCCTTGGGCAGCAGGGAGGGGAATGAACACTGAAGCTTTCTTT. This sequence encodes CASSPWAAGRGMNTEAFF.

The CDR3 is CASSSGGEWETQYF. The CDR3 DNA follows: TGCGCCAGCAGCTCTGGGGGGGAGTGGGAGACCCAGTACTTC. The gene calls are TRBV5-1 and TRBJ2-5; TRBD2 agrees at 7 bases. Germline V lookup: CDR1 SGHRS, CDR2 YFSETQ. With V trimmed by 3 bases and J by 5 bases, 7 bases remained unmatched. The length of the CDR3 is 14 residues.

This chain uses TRBV12-3 or TRBV12-4 with TRBJ1-1, with D possibly being TRBD1 (5 bases). V gave up 3 bases and J gave up 6 bases, with 11 bases separating them. CDR3 length equals 13 residues. CDR3 in amino acids: CASSFGRESEAFF. DNA for the CDR3: TGTGCCAGCAGTTTCGGCAGGGAATCTGAAGCTTTCTTT.

The chain combines TRBV12-3 or TRBV12-4 with TRBJ1-4; unclear D gene. Trimming took off 6 bases at V and 6 bases at J, with 11 bases between the two ends. The CDR3 sequence is 13 residues long. CDR3 DNA sequence: TGTGCCAGCAGCCCCGACACTTATGAAAAACTGTTTTTT. This gives the protein CASSPDTYEKLFF.

The V gene is TRBV7-9, the J gene TRBJ2-3; D may be TRBD2 (6 bases). In germline, CDR1 is SEHNR, CDR2 FQNEAQ (reference sequence). Trimming took off 5 bases at V and 4 bases at J, with 16 bases between the two ends. This CDR3 contains 15 residues. Here the CDR3 DNA reads TGTGCCAGCAGCCCCCTCTGGGAGGCCCCAGATACGCAGTATTTT. Protein product: CASSPLWEAPDTQYF.

The chain couples TRBV15 to TRBJ2-3; possible D gene TRBD2, 5 bases. The CDR3 spans 15 residues. Germline V lookup: CDR1 LNHNV, CDR2 YYDKDF (reference sequence). The V and J ends lost 1 base and 0 bases respectively, with 8 bases between them. The CDR3 DNA sequence: TGTGCCACCAGCAGAGTAGCGTATAGCACAGATACGCAGTATTTT. This gives the protein CATSRVAYSTDTQYF. The entire variable domain, with the rest obtained from reference TRBV15 and TRBJ2-3, is as follows: DAMVIQNPRYQVTQFGKPVTLSCSQTLNHNVMYWYQQKSSQAPKLLFHYYDKDFNNEADTPDNFQSRRPNTSFCFLDIRSPGLGDTAMYLCATSRVAYSTDTQYFGPGTRLTVL.

This chain links TRBV6-2 or TRBV6-3 with TRBJ1-6; D is possibly TRBD1 (6 bases). The CDR3 is 15 amino acids. V was cut by 2 bases and J by 7 bases, with 12 bases left in between. Per the germline V gene, CDR1 is MNHEY and CDR2 is SVGEGT. In nucleotides, the CDR3 is TGTGCCAGCAGTTACGCAGGGGCATGGAATTCACCCCTCCACTTT. Amino acid sequence: CASSYAGAWNSPLHF.

The chain employs TRBV3-1 (or the pseudogene TRBV3-2) and TRBJ1-1, with D unresolved. The CDR3 covers 13 residues. V was clipped by 4 bases and J by 1 base, with 7 bases between them. CDR1 LGHDT and CDR2 YNNKEL come from the germline V gene (reference sequence). For the CDR3, the DNA is TGTGCCAGCAGCCTTAAGCGGAACACTGAAGCTTTCTTT. It is translated as CASSLKRNTEAFF.

J is TRBJ1-4 and V is TRBV5-1; no reliable D call. CDR3 size: 16 residues. Germline CDR1 reads SGHRS; CDR2 reads YFSETQ. Trimming cost V 0 bases and J 4 bases, with 13 bases left between them. CDR3 nucleotide sequence: TGCGCCAGCAGCTTGGGAGGGCACAGCTTTAATGAAAAACTGTTTTTT. It encodes CASSLGGHSFNEKLFF.

V gene TRBV4-1 combines with J gene TRBJ1-5, with 7 positions matching TRBD1. The trim removed 4 bases at V and 7 bases at J, leaving 7 bases unmatched. The CDR3 loop spans 14 amino acids. Germline V gene sequence: CDR1 MGHRA, CDR2 YSYEKL. The CDR3 reads CASSPTRQGQPQHF. The CDR3 DNA reads as TGCGCCAGCAGCCCAACAAGACAGGGACAGCCCCAGCATTTT.

The sample holds a few counts of this clone. This rearrangement joins TRBV28 to TRBJ1-5; TRBD1 is a possible D gene (5 bases). The germline V and J ends were trimmed by 0 bases and 0 bases, with 12 bases remaining between them. The CDR3 spans 17 residues. Germline V lookup: CDR1 MDHEN, CDR2 SYDVKM. This CDR3 is CASSLWAGRSSNQPQHF. The CDR3 DNA reads TGTGCCAGCAGTTTATGGGCAGGGCGGAGTAGCAATCAGCCCCAGCATTTT.

This chain connects TRBV19 to TRBJ2-5; 9 bases fit TRBD1. Germline loops: CDR1 LNHDA, CDR2 SQIVND (reference sequence). J gave up 5 bases and V 0 bases, and 10 bases lay outside the gene matches. The CDR3 totals 17 residues. The CDR3 region has the DNA TGTGCCAGTAGTATAGATCGGGCAGGGACAGGGCTGGAGACCCAGTACTTC. Encoded protein: CASSIDRAGTGLETQYF.

This chain links TRBV4-1 with TRBJ2-1, with D unresolved. Trimming removed 3 bases at V and 4 bases at J, with 13 bases between. The CDR3 has 15 amino acids. Germline CDR1 and CDR2: MGHRA and YSYEKL. DNA of the CDR3: TGCGCCAGCAGCCAGTTCCCACCTAGTTACAATGAGCAGTTCTTC. Translation: CASSQFPPSYNEQFF.

This sequence joins TRBV11-1 and TRBJ2-2; D might be TRBD2 (5 bases). Germline V gene sequence: CDR1 SGHAT, CDR2 FQDESV (reference sequence). The ends were cut back, 5 bases at V and 7 bases at J, with 11 bases in the middle. This CDR3 contains 13 residues. DNA for the CDR3: TGTGCCAGCAGCCCACGGAGGTACGGGGAGCTGTTTTTT. Amino acid sequence: CASSPRRYGELFF.

The chain couples TRBV19 to TRBJ1-1, with 7 bases fitting TRBD1. With 7 bases clipped from V and 1 base from J, the junction kept 3 bases outside the gene matches. The germline gives CDR1 LNHDA, CDR2 SQIVND (reference sequence). The CDR3 sequence is 13 residues long. The CDR3 region is CASMRDRNTEAFF. As DNA, the CDR3 is TGTGCCAGTATGCGGGACAGGAACACTGAAGCTTTCTTT.

The V call is TRBV6-6, the J call TRBJ2-7; TRBD1 matches 9 bases. CDR1 and CDR2 (germline): MNHNY, SVGAGI (reference sequence). This CDR3 spans 14 amino acids. V dropped 6 bases and J dropped 7; count of bases not matched to a gene: 10. The CDR3 DNA follows: TGTGCCAGCAGATCCGGGACAGGGTTATATGAGCAGTACTTC. This gives the protein CASRSGTGLYEQYF.

Comments on this clone: The sample carries other DNA sequences with the same CDR3. The chain recombines TRBV6-5 with TRBJ2-7; possibly TRBD2 for D (6 bases). CDR1 is MNHEY, CDR2 SVGAGI, per germline. V shed 0 bases and J shed 6 bases, with 9 bases lying between them. The CDR3 spans 13 residues. CDR3 coding DNA: TGTGCCAGCAGTTACTCGGGGGGAGGCGAGCAGTACTTC. It encodes CASSYSGGGEQYF.

This clone was seen just once. V is TRBV4-3 and J is TRBJ2-2; TRBD1 aligns across 8 bases. CDR3 length: 15 amino acids. Unmatched junction bases numbered 10, after V lost 8 bases and J lost 5 bases. CDR1 and CDR2 (germline): LGHNA, YSLEER. The CDR3 is CASSGHRGRTGELFF. The CDR3 DNA reads as TGCGCCAGCTCAGGGCACAGGGGGAGAACCGGGGAGCTGTTTTTT.

The chain is built from TRBV4-2 and TRBJ2-7; 10 bases match TRBD2. CDR3 length equals 15 residues. Per the germline V gene, CDR1 is LGHNA and CDR2 is YNFKEQ. The J segment lost 4 bases and the V segment lost 2 bases, leaving 5 bases of the junction unmatched. The CDR3 DNA reads TGTGCCAGCAGCCAACCGGGACTAGCGTCGTACGAGCAGTACTTC. Residues: CASSQPGLASYEQYF.

CDR3 bases: TGTGCCAGCAGTTTCAGTTCCTACGAGCAGTACTTC. This sequence encodes CASSFSSYEQYF. The chain joins TRBV28 to TRBJ2-7; D gene ambiguous. Germline V gene lookup returns CDR1 MDHEN and CDR2 SYDVKM. V gave up 3 bases and J gave up 1 base, with 4 bases separating them. The length of the CDR3 is 12 residues.

With regard to this clone: At one of its ends the junction is not consistent with the germline gene, which may arise from a read error. V and J are TRBV30 and TRBJ2-2; D may be TRBD1 (5 bases). This CDR3 has 15 amino acids. From germline, CDR1 is GTSNPN and CDR2 SVGIG (reference sequence). CDR3 nucleotide sequence: TGTGCCTGGAGCCAAACGTCAGGGAACGCCGGGGAGCTGTTTTTT. Protein: CAWSQTSGNAGELFF.